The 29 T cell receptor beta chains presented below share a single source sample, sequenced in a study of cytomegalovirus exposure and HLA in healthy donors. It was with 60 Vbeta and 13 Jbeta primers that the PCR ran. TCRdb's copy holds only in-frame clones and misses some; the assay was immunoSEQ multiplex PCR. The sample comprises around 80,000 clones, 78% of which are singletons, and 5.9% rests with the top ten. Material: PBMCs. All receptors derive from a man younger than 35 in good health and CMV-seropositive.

CDR3 protein: CASSLGTVTYEQYF. In DNA, the CDR3 is TGCGCCAGCAGCCTAGGGACAGTTACCTACGAGCAGTACTTC. The chain joins TRBV5-1 to TRBJ2-7; TRBD1 aligns across 7 bases. This CDR3 is 14 amino acids long. V shed 4 bases and J 2 bases; nucleotides not matched to a gene: 6. Germline loops: CDR1 SGHRS, CDR2 YFSETQ.

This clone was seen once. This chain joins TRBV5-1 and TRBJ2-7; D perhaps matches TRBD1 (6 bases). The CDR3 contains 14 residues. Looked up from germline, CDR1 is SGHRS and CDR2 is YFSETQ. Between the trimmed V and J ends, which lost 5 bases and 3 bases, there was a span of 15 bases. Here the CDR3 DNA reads TGCGCCAGCAGACCAAACGGACAGCTCTACGAGCAGTACTTC. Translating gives CASRPNGQLYEQYF.

The CDR3 DNA reads as TGTGCCAGCAGCCTTCGGACAGGATTCACAGATACGCAGTATTTT. Translated: CASSLRTGFTDTQYF. This chain connects TRBV14 to TRBJ2-3; 7 positions match TRBD1. The CDR3 loop spans 15 amino acids. In germline, CDR1 is SGHDN, CDR2 FVKESK. Trimming at V came to 4 bases and at J to 2 bases, leaving 6 bases not matched to a gene.

This chain's CDR3 is CASSPMHSEQYF. For the CDR3, the DNA is TGTGCCAGCAGCCCAATGCACAGCGAGCAGTACTTC. The chain combines TRBV7-2 with TRBJ2-7; D gene unclear. The CDR3 runs to 12 residues. The ends were cut back, 5 bases at V and 6 bases at J, with 11 bases in the middle. Per germline, CDR1 SGHTA and CDR2 FQGNSA.

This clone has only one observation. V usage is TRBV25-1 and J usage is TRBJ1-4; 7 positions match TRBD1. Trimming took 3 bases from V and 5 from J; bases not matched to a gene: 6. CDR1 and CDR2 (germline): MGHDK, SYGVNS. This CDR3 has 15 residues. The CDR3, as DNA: TGTGCCAGCAGTGACCCGACAGGGTACAATGAAAAACTGTTTTTT. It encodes CASSDPTGYNEKLFF.

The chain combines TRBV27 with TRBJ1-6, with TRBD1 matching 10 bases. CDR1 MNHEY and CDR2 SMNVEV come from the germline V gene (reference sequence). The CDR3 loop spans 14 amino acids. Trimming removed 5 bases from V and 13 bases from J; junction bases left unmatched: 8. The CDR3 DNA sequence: TGTGCCAGCAGTGTAGGGACAGGGGTGTCTCCCCTCCACTTT. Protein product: CASSVGTGVSPLHF.

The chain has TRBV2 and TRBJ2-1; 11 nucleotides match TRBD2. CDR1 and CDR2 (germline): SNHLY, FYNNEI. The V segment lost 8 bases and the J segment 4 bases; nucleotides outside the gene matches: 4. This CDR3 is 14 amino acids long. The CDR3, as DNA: TGTGCCAGCCTGACTAGCGGGATATACAATGAGCAGTTCTTC. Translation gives CASLTSGIYNEQFF.

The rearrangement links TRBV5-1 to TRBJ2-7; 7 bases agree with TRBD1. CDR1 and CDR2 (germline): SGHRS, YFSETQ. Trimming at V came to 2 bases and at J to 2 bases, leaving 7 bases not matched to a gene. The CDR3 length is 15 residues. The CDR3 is CASSLLQGWAYEQYF. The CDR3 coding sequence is TGCGCCAGCAGCTTATTACAGGGGTGGGCCTACGAGCAGTACTTC.

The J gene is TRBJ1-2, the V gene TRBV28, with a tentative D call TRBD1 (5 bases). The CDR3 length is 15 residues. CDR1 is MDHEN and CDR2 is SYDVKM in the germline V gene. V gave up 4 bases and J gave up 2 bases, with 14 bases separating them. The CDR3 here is CASSYREAGNYGYTF. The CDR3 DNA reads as TGTGCCAGCAGTTACCGGGAGGCAGGGAACTATGGCTACACCTTC.

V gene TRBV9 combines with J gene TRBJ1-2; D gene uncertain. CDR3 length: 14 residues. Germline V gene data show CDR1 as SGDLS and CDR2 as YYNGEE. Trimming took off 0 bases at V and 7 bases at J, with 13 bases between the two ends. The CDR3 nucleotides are TGTGCCAGCAGCGTAGCTAATAGAGGGTTTGGCTACACCTTC. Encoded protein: CASSVANRGFGYTF.

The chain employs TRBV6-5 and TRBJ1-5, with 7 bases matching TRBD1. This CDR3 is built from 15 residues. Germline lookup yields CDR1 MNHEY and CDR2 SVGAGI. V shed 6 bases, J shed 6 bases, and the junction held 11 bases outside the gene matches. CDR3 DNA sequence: TGTGCCAGCAGACCCCTCCACAGGGGTAGTCAGCCCCAGCATTTT. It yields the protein CASRPLHRGSQPQHF.

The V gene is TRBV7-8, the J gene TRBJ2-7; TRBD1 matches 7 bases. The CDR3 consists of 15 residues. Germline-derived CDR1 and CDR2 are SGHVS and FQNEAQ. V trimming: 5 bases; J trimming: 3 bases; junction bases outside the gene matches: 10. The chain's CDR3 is CASSPTRGSRYEQYF. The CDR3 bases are TGTGCCAGCAGCCCCACCAGGGGGAGTCGCTACGAGCAGTACTTC.

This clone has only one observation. CDR3 protein: CASSVTGNSGNTIYF. The CDR3 DNA reads TGTGCCAGCAGTGTAACAGGGAACTCTGGAAACACCATATATTTT. The chain joins TRBV25-1 to TRBJ1-3; a possible D gene is TRBD1 (6 bases). The V end was cut by 4 bases, the J end by 0 bases, with 10 bases between. CDR1 and CDR2 from the germline V gene are MGHDK and SYGVNS. This CDR3 is 15 amino acids long.

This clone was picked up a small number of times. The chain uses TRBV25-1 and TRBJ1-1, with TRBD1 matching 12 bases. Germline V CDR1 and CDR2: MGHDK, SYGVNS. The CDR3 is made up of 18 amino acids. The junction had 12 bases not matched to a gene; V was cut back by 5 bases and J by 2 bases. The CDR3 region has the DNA TGTGCCAGCAGTCCCCATGTGGGGACAGGGGGCTATAACACTGAAGCTTTCTTT. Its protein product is CASSPHVGTGGYNTEAFF.

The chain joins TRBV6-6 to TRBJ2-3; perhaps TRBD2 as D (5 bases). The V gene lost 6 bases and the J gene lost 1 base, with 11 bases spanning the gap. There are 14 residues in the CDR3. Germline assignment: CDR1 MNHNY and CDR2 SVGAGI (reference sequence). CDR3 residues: CASRMGSGTDTQYF. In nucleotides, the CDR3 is TGTGCCAGCAGGATGGGGAGCGGCACAGATACGCAGTATTTT.

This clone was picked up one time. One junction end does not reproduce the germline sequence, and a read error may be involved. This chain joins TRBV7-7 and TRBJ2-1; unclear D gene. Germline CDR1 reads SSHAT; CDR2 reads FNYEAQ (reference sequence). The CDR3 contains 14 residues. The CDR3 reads CASSLELPCNEQFF. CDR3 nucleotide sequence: TGTGCTAGCAGCTTAGAACTACCGTGCAATGAGCAGTTCTTC.

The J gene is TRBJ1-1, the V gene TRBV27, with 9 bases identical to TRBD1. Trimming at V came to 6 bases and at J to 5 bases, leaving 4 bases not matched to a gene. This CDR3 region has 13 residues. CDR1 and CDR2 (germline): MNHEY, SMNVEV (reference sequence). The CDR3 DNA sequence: TGTGCCAGCAGGCTACAGGGGGCAACTGAAGCTTTCTTT. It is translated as CASRLQGATEAFF.

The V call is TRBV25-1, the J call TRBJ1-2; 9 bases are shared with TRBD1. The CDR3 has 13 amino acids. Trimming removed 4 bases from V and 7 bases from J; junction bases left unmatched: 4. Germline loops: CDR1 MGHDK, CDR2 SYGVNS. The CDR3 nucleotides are TGTGCCAGCAGTGGGACAGGGGTCGGTGGCTACACCTTC. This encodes CASSGTGVGGYTF.

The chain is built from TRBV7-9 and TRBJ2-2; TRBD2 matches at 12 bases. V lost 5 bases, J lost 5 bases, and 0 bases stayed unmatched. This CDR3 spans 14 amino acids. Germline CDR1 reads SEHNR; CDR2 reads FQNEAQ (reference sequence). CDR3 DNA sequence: TGTGCCAGCAGCGGACTAGCGGGAACCGGGGAGCTGTTTTTT. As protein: CASSGLAGTGELFF.

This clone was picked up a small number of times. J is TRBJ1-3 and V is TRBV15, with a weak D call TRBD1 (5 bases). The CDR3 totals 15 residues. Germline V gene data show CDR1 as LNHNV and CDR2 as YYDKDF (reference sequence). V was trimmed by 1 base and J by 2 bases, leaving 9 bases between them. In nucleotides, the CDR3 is TGTGCCACCAGCAGAGGTGGGGCGACTGGAAACACCATATATTTT. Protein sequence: CATSRGGATGNTIYF.

The CDR3 coding sequence is TGTGCCAGCAGTGTGATACAGGGTAGAGAGACCCAGTACTTC. Protein: CASSVIQGRETQYF. This chain joins TRBV25-1 and TRBJ2-5; perhaps TRBD1 as D (6 bases). V was pared by 4 bases and J by 4 bases, with 13 bases between. The CDR3 sequence is 14 residues long. Germline V gene lookup returns CDR1 MGHDK and CDR2 SYGVNS.

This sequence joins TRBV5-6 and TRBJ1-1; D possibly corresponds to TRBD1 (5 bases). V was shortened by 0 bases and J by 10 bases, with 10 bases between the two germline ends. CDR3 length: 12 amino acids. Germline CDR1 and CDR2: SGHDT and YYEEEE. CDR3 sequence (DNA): TGTGCCAGCAGCTTGGATTCAGGGTTAGCTTTCTTT. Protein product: CASSLDSGLAFF.

The DNA for the CDR3 is TGTGCCAGCAGCGGCCCTGGACAGGGGCGTCAGCCCCAGCATTTT. Residues: CASSGPGQGRQPQHF. The chain links TRBV6-1 to TRBJ1-5; 9 nucleotides line up with TRBD1. CDR1 and CDR2 from the germline V gene are MNHNS and SASEGT. V dropped 6 bases and J dropped 6; count of bases not matched to a gene: 9. CDR3 size: 15 residues.

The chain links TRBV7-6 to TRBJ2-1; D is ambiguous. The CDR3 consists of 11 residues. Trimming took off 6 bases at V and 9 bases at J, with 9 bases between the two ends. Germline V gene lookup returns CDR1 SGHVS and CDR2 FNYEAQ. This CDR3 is CASSSSGEQFF. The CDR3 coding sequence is TGTGCCAGCAGTAGCAGTGGTGAGCAGTTCTTC.

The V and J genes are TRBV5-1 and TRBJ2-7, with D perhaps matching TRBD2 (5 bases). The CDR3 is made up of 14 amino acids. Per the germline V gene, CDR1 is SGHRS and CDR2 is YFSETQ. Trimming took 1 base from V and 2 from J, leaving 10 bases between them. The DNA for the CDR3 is TGCGCCAGCAGCTTGACTATCGGGACCTACGAGCAGTACTTC. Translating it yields CASSLTIGTYEQYF.

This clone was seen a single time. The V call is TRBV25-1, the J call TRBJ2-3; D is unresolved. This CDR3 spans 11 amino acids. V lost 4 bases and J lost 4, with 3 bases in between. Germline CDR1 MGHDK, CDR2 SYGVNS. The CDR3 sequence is CASSVSDTQYF. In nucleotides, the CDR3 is TGTGCCAGCAGTGTCTCAGATACGCAGTATTTT.

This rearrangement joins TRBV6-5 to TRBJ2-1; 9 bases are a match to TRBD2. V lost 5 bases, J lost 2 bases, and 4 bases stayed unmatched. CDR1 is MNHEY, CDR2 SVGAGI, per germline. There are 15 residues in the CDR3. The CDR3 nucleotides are TGTGCCAGCAGTGCGGCGGGGGGGACCTACAATGAGCAGTTCTTC. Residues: CASSAAGGTYNEQFF.

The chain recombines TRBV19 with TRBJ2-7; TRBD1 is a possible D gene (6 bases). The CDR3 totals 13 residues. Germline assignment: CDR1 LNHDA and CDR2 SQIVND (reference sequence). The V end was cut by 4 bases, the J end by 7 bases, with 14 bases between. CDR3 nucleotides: TGTGCCAGTAGTAGCACGACGGACAGAGAGCAGTACTTC. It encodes CASSSTTDREQYF.

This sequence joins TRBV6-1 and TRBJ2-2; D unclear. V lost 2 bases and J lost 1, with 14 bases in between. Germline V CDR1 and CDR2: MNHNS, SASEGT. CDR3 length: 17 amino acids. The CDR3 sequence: CASSEYARFLNTGELFF. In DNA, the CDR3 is TGTGCCAGCAGTGAATATGCGCGCTTCCTGAACACCGGGGAGCTGTTTTTT.